The clone carrying this T cell receptor (beta chain) was detected ten times or more. Sequencing was performed with immunoSEQ multiplex PCR; in TCRdb, only in-frame clones are kept and a portion is missing. The sample was found to contain 30,000 to 35,000 clones, and every one recurs. The sample originates from a study of T cells after posttransplantation cyclophosphamide. Sequencing input: PBMCs. The clonotype originates from a woman aged 45-60 years in good health and a related stem cell transplant donor.

The CDR3 loop reads CASSAGQGASYEQYF. DNA of the CDR3: TGTGCCAGCAGTGCCGGACAGGGGGCCTCCTACGAGCAGTACTTC. The genes are TRBV6-1 and TRBJ2-7; 11 bases agree with TRBD1. V shed 4 bases and J 0 bases; nucleotides not matched to a gene: 2. The V gene's germline CDR1 is MNHNS and CDR2 SASEGT. CDR3 size: 15 residues.